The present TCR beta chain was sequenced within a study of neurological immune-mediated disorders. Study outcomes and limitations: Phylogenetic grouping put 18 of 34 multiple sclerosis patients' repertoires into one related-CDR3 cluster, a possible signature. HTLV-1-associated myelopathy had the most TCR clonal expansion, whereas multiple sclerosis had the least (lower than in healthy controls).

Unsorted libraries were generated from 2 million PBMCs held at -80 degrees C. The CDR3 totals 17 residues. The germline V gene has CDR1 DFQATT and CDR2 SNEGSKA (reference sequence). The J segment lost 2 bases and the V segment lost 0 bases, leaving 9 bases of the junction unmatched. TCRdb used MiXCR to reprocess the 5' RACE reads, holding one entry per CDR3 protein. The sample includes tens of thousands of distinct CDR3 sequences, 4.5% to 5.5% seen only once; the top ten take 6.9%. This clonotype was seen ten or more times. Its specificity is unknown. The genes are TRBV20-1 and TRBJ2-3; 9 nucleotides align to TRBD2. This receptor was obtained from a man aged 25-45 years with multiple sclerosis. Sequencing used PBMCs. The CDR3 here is CSARDPRAGGYTDTQYF. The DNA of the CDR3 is TGCAGTGCTAGAGATCCCCGGGCGGGGGGGTACACAGATACGCAGTATTTT.